Sequencing of this T cell receptor beta chain was carried out in a study of blood T cell repertoires in COVID-19. Study background: Acute and convalescent COVID-19 samples came from the United States, Italy and Spain. PBMCs, B-cell-depleted T cells, or T cells were the source of the cDNA or gDNA that made up the material.

Only a few counts were recorded for this clone. Per the original data handling: The assay estimated nucleated cells by amplifying reference gene primers. The method was immunoSEQ multiplex PCR; TCRdb's version includes in-frame clones alone and lacks a portion of them. The V and J calls and clone size were taken over from that table, and D and trimming were inferred from the DNA. The sample holds more than 150,000 clones, 85% to 90% seen once. The clonotype was recovered from a woman between 40 and 55 years old with acute or convalescent COVID-19. Sequencing was performed on peripheral blood.

CDR3 amino acids: CASSIGRDRRQPQHF. CDR3 DNA sequence: TGTGCCAGTAGTATAGGCCGGGACAGAAGGCAGCCCCAGCATTTT. The genes are TRBV19 and TRBJ1-5, with 7 bases identical to TRBD1. This CDR3 spans 15 amino acids. The J segment lost 7 bases and the V segment lost 1 base, leaving 7 bases of the junction unmatched. The germline gives CDR1 LNHDA, CDR2 SQIVND (reference sequence).